These 30 T cell receptor beta chains share one sample of origin, sequenced in a study of immune heterogeneity within non-small cell lung tumors. It was a multiplex PCR that amplified TCR beta CDR3, with 32 V and 13 J primers. Each CDR3 protein gets one entry after TCRdb re-called the multiplex PCR reads with MiXCR. The profile shows about 15,000 distinct CDR3 sequences, more than 30% of them singletons. Samples each supplied about 610 ng of bulk tumor genomic DNA as template. Every primary tumor yielded several biopsies, spaced far apart, that were taken during surgery. Curative surgery was undertaken by patients, who had untreated, newly diagnosed non-small cell lung cancer. Input material: lung tumor tissue. The receptors derive from a woman aged 45-59 years with non-small cell lung cancer.

Relative to its sample, this clonotype is large. The V and J genes are TRBV9 and TRBJ2-7; TRBD1 matches at 8 bases. Germline trimming cut 3 bases from V and 3 bases from J; bases unmatched to any gene: 5. The CDR3 contains 14 residues. Germline V gene data show CDR1 as SGDLS and CDR2 as YYNGEE. CDR3 residues: CASSASQGGYEQYF. The CDR3 nucleotides are TGTGCCAGCAGCGCCTCACAGGGGGGCTACGAGCAGTACTTC.

This rearrangement joins TRBV27 to TRBJ2-2; 9 nucleotides match TRBD1. Germline V CDR1 and CDR2: MNHEY, SMNVEV (reference sequence). The CDR3 sequence is 17 residues long. V lost 5 bases and J lost 7; bases outside the gene matches: 14. For the CDR3, the DNA is TGTGCCAGCAGTCCCTCAGCACAGGGGGCATATGACGGGGAGCTGTTTTTT. Its protein is CASSPSAQGAYDGELFF.

As for this clonotype: Given a much more abundant clone one base away, this may be a read error. This rearrangement joins TRBV7-2 to TRBJ1-5; D gene ambiguous. This CDR3 has 13 residues. Germline V gene data show CDR1 as SGHTA and CDR2 as FQGNSA. V shed 4 bases and J shed 6 bases, with 10 bases lying between them. CDR3 loop: CASSYQVGQPQHF. CDR3 sequence (DNA): TGTGCCAGCAGCTACCAGGTGGGTCAGCCCCAGCATTTT.

The chain links TRBV15 to TRBJ1-1; 7 nucleotides agree with TRBD1. CDR3 length: 14 residues. After removal of 2 bases from V and 1 base from J, the junction contained 1 base not matched to a gene. Germline-derived CDR1 and CDR2 are LNHNV and YYDKDF (reference sequence). The CDR3 DNA reads as TGTGCCACCAGCAGAAGACAGGGGAACACTGAAGCTTTCTTT. Residues: CATSRRQGNTEAFF.

This clonotype was recorded many times. The gene calls are TRBV28 and TRBJ2-7; D possibly corresponds to TRBD1 (5 bases). Trimming took 2 bases from V and 7 from J, leaving 12 bases between them. The germline gives CDR1 MDHEN, CDR2 SYDVKM. This CDR3 has 13 amino acids. CDR3 residues: CASSLMGLREQYF. DNA of the CDR3: TGTGCCAGCAGTTTAATGGGGCTAAGGGAGCAGTACTTC.

The rearrangement joins TRBV30 to TRBJ2-7; 10 nucleotides line up with TRBD1. CDR3 size: 13 residues. Germline CDR1 and CDR2: GTSNPN and SVGIG (reference sequence). V lost 3 bases and J lost 5; bases outside the gene matches: 4. CDR3 amino acids: CAWRGTGDHEQYF. CDR3 in DNA: TGTGCCTGGAGGGGGACAGGGGACCACGAGCAGTACTTC.

Ten or more counts support this clonotype. The chain couples TRBV11-3 to TRBJ1-2, with D possibly matching TRBD1 (6 bases). V was pared by 1 base and J by 8 bases, with 11 bases between. Germline V CDR1 and CDR2: SGHNT, YENEEA. CDR3 length: 13 residues. As DNA, the CDR3 is TGTGCCAGCAGCTTAGGAGGGACAAAAGGCTACACCTTC. This gives the protein CASSLGGTKGYTF.

The rearrangement links TRBV28 to TRBJ1-5; D remains ambiguous. Germline CDR1 is MDHEN and CDR2 is SYDVKM. There are 15 residues in the CDR3. Trimming removed 9 bases at V and 0 bases at J, with 15 bases between. CDR3 region: CARISIGDSNQPQHF. The CDR3 nucleotides read TGTGCCAGAATTAGTATCGGGGATAGCAATCAGCCCCAGCATTTT.

By sample share, this clonotype is medium-sized. This sequence joins TRBV10-3 and TRBJ2-2; tentative D call: TRBD2 (5 bases). The CDR3 loop spans 13 amino acids. V was cut by 3 bases and J by 7 bases, with 9 bases left in between. Looked up from germline, CDR1 is ENHRY and CDR2 is SYGVKD. CDR3 in DNA: TGTGCCATCAGTGAAGAGGGTTTCGGGGAGCTGTTTTTT. Translation gives CAISEEGFGELFF.

This clonotype appeared a single time. The rearrangement joins TRBV9 to TRBJ1-1; D is ambiguous. Germline V CDR1 and CDR2: SGDLS, YYNGEE. V lost 0 bases to trimming and J lost 4 bases, with 7 bases between them. The CDR3 consists of 13 residues. CDR3 sequence (DNA): TGTGCCAGCAGCGTAGGGGTGGGCACTGAAGCTTTCTTT. Its translation is CASSVGVGTEAFF.

This clonotype is judged medium-sized. CDR3 loop: CASRASQGARAFF. CDR3 coding DNA: TGTGCCAGCAGAGCCTCTCAGGGGGCGCGTGCTTTCTTT. This chain connects TRBV6-1 to TRBJ1-1, with 8 nucleotides matching TRBD1. Per the germline V gene, CDR1 is MNHNS and CDR2 is SASEGT. The CDR3 runs to 13 residues. Trimming cost V 6 bases and J 11 bases; bases outside gene matches: 11.

The CDR3 loop is CASRQGWNTEAFF. CDR3 bases: TGTGCCAGCAGACAGGGATGGAACACTGAAGCTTTCTTT. The gene calls are TRBV2 and TRBJ1-1; possible D gene TRBD1, 6 bases. This CDR3 has 13 residues. The germline V gene encodes CDR1 SNHLY and CDR2 FYNNEI. V was cut by 6 bases and J by 1 base, with 9 bases left in between.

This clonotype is medium-sized by share. This chain links TRBV28 with TRBJ1-5, with D unresolved. The CDR3 totals 16 residues. CDR1 MDHEN and CDR2 SYDVKM come from the germline V gene. Trimming cost V 3 bases and J 0 bases, with 12 bases left between them. CDR3 bases: TGTGCCAGCAGTTTTATGTCGGGCTATAGCAATCAGCCCCAGCATTTT. It translates to CASSFMSGYSNQPQHF.

Relative to its sample, this clonotype is medium-sized. The V gene is TRBV4-1, the J gene TRBJ2-7; 9 positions match TRBD1. Germline CDR1 is MGHRA and CDR2 is YSYEKL. CDR3 length equals 15 residues. Germline trimming cut 1 base from V and 5 bases from J; bases unmatched to any gene: 6. CDR3 DNA: TGCGCCAGCAGCCAAGCCGGGACAGGGTTCGACGAGCAGTACTTC. Translation gives CASSQAGTGFDEQYF.

The chain uses TRBV27 and TRBJ2-2; D call uncertain. CDR3 length: 16 residues. The germline V and J ends were trimmed by 4 bases and 6 bases, with 18 bases remaining between them. Germline loops: CDR1 MNHEY, CDR2 SMNVEV (reference sequence). The CDR3 here is CASSSTPRLVAGELFF. CDR3 sequence (DNA): TGTGCCAGCAGTTCCACCCCTAGGCTAGTCGCCGGGGAGCTGTTTTTT.

In its sample, this clonotype ranks as medium-sized. The chain uses TRBV20-1 and TRBJ1-4; no clear D. V was pared by 4 bases and J by 5 bases, with 11 bases between. The CDR3 loop spans 13 amino acids. Germline CDR1 is DFQATT and CDR2 is SNEGSKA (reference sequence). In nucleotides, the CDR3 is TGCAGTGCTACCACGGGATTAAATGAAAAACTGTTTTTT. Protein product: CSATTGLNEKLFF.

This chain uses TRBV10-2 with TRBJ2-7; TRBD2 agrees at 7 bases. Germline V gene sequence: CDR1 WSHSY, CDR2 SAAADI. The CDR3 contains 14 residues. V shed 7 bases, J shed 2 bases, and the junction held 8 bases outside the gene matches. The CDR3: CASIPREGTYEQYF. As DNA, the CDR3 is TGCGCCAGCATCCCTAGGGAGGGGACCTACGAGCAGTACTTC.

Only a few counts were recorded for this clonotype. The genes are TRBV7-2 and TRBJ2-3, with no clear D. The CDR3 has 14 residues. Germline CDR1 and CDR2: SGHTA and FQGNSA. V was trimmed by 1 base and J by 0 bases, leaving 5 bases between them. The CDR3 is CASSLEDSTDTQYF. CDR3 DNA sequence: TGTGCCAGCAGCTTAGAGGATAGCACAGATACGCAGTATTTT.

This chain joins TRBV19 and TRBJ2-7, with no clear D. CDR3 size: 13 residues. Looked up from germline, CDR1 is LNHDA and CDR2 is SQIVND (reference sequence). The ends were cut back, 5 bases at V and 2 bases at J, with 10 bases in the middle. DNA for the CDR3: TGTGCCAGTAGTCCAACGGGTACCTACGAGCAGTACTTC. It translates to CASSPTGTYEQYF.

The chain uses TRBV6-2 or TRBV6-3 and TRBJ2-7; 10 nucleotides agree with TRBD2. The CDR3 is 16 residues long. Per germline, CDR1 MNHEY and CDR2 SVGEGT. V was clipped by 6 bases and J by 6 bases; unmatched bases: 14. The DNA of the CDR3 is TGTGCCAGCAGATCACCCCGGACTAGCGGAGGAGGCGAGCAGTACTTC. Its translation is CASRSPRTSGGGEQYF.

Comments on this clonotype: Germline is not matched at one junction end, which may reflect a read error. The chain combines TRBV5-1 with TRBJ2-3; TRBD2 matches at 11 bases. Germline CDR1 is SGHRS and CDR2 is YFSETQ. This CDR3 has 16 residues. The CDR3 here is CANSVGTSGGTDTQYF. The CDR3 DNA follows: TGCGCCAACAGCGTCGGGACTAGCGGTGGGACAGATACGCAGTATTTT. The variable domain in full, completed from reference TRBV5-1 and TRBJ2-3, reads KAGVTQTPRYLIKTRGQQVTLSCSPISGHRSVSWYQQTPGQGLQFLFEYFSETQRNKGNFPGRFSGRQFSNSRSEMNVSTLELGDSALYLCANSVGTSGGTDTQYFGPGTRLTVL.

This clonotype occurred many times. The J gene is TRBJ1-1, the V gene TRBV27; D possibly corresponds to TRBD1 (6 bases). There are 16 residues in the CDR3. V was shortened by 2 bases and J by 2 bases, with 15 bases between the two germline ends. Germline loops: CDR1 MNHEY, CDR2 SMNVEV (reference sequence). CDR3 sequence (DNA): TGTGCCAGCAGTTTAGCCCCGGACAGCCCTAACACTGAAGCTTTCTTT. It codes for CASSLAPDSPNTEAFF.

The V call is TRBV28, the J call TRBJ1-1; D gene unclear. V was clipped by 9 bases and J by 4 bases, with 12 bases between them. Germline assignment: CDR1 MDHEN and CDR2 SYDVKM. The CDR3 spans 12 residues. The CDR3 loop reads CASTEVITEAFF. The CDR3 nucleotides are TGTGCCAGTACCGAGGTTATCACTGAAGCTTTCTTT.

The CDR3 sequence is CASTQGGTGNTIYF. The CDR3, as DNA: TGTGCCAGCACCCAAGGAGGGACAGGAAACACCATATATTTT. The J gene is TRBJ1-3, the V gene TRBV7-2, with TRBD1 as a possible D gene (6 bases). This CDR3 comprises 14 residues. The ends were cut back, 7 bases at V and 4 bases at J, with 14 bases in the middle. Germline CDR1 SGHTA, CDR2 FQGNSA.

V usage is TRBV4-2 and J usage is TRBJ2-1, with 13 bases fitting TRBD2. The CDR3 contains 18 residues. The trim removed 1 base at V and 7 bases at J, leaving 10 bases unmatched. Germline V CDR1 and CDR2: LGHNA, YNFKEQ. The CDR3, as DNA: TGTGCCAGCAGCCAAGGAACTAGCGGGAGGGCCAGGGGAAATGAGCAGTTCTTC. Its translation: CASSQGTSGRARGNEQFF.

This clonotype came up many times. This chain links TRBV19 with TRBJ2-1; 11 bases match TRBD2. Germline CDR1 LNHDA, CDR2 SQIVND (reference sequence). The length of the CDR3 is 15 residues. V lost 6 bases and J lost 8; bases outside the gene matches: 9. DNA of the CDR3: TGTGCCAGTAGCCCCGGGACTAGCGGAGGCTATGAGCAGTTCTTC. Protein: CASSPGTSGGYEQFF.

This clonotype was counted once. This could be a read error, since a much larger clone is one nucleotide away. The chain employs TRBV3-1 and TRBJ2-2; 7 nucleotides align to TRBD1. The CDR3 runs 16 residues. The ends lost 2 bases at V and 8 bases at J; junction bases unmatched: 11. Germline V gene data show CDR1 as LGHDT and CDR2 as YNNKEL (reference sequence). In DNA form, the CDR3 reads TGTGCCAGCAGCCAATACAGGGGAAGTGTAGTTGGGGAGCTGTTTTTT. Translation: CASSQYRGSVVGELFF.

This clonotype was seen at least ten times. V and J are TRBV18 and TRBJ1-1; unclear D gene. This CDR3 region has 12 residues. The germline V and J ends were trimmed by 2 bases and 5 bases, with 6 bases remaining between them. The germline V gene encodes CDR1 KGHSH and CDR2 LQKENI. In DNA, the CDR3 is TGTGCCAGCTCACCATATGGGACTGAAGCTTTCTTT. Protein sequence: CASSPYGTEAFF.

The table lists this clonotype with many counts. V and J are TRBV2 and TRBJ2-5; D possibly corresponds to TRBD1 (5 bases). The CDR3 is 14 residues long. With 7 bases removed from V and 4 bases from J, the gap between germline ends came to 16 bases. Germline V CDR1 and CDR2: SNHLY, FYNNEI. This CDR3 is CASKPPRVTETQYF. The CDR3 DNA reads as TGTGCCAGCAAACCCCCCAGGGTGACAGAGACCCAGTACTTC.

The rearrangement uses TRBV20-1 and TRBJ1-1; D is uncertain. In germline, CDR1 is DFQATT, CDR2 SNEGSKA (reference sequence). The CDR3 has 13 residues. The V gene lost 2 bases and the J gene lost 9 bases, with 16 bases spanning the gap. The CDR3 region has the DNA TGCAGTGCTAGATCGGAAAGACGAGAAAAAGCTTTCTTT. Translating it yields CSARSERREKAFF.